This T cell receptor beta chain was observed in a study of spatial heterogeneity in lung cancer. V lost 0 bases, J lost 2 bases, and 5 bases stayed unmatched. The CDR3 sequence is 17 residues long. The germline gives CDR1 LGHNA, CDR2 YSLEER. Regarding time point: blood at routine non-recurrence follow-up after resection. Unsorted samples of tumor, nontumor lung or frozen PBMC had their whole RNA sequenced. TCRdb passed the 5' RACE reads through MiXCR, listing each CDR3 protein once. The data contain 95,000 to 130,000 distinct CDR3 sequences, over 9% of them singletons. The sequencing here drew on PBMCs, taken at follow-up. The source is a male donor with early-stage non-small cell lung cancer. The chain recombines TRBV4-3 with TRBJ2-3; 10 bases agree with TRBD2. The DNA for the CDR3 is TGCGCCAGCAGCCAAGATTGGACTAGCGGTTACACAGATACGCAGTATTTT. Its translation: CASSQDWTSGYTDTQYF.